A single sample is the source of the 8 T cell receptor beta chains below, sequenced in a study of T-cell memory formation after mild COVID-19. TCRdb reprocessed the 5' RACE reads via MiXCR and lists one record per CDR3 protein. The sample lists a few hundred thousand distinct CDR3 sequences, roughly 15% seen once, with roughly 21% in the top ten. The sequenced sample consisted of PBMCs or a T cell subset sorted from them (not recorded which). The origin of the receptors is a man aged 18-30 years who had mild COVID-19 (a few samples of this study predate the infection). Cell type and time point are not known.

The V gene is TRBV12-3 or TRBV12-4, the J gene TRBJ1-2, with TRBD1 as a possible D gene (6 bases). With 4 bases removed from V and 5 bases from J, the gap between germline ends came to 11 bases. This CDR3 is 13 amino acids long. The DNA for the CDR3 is TGTGCCAGCAGTTGGACAGTTACGTATGGCTACACCTTC. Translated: CASSWTVTYGYTF.

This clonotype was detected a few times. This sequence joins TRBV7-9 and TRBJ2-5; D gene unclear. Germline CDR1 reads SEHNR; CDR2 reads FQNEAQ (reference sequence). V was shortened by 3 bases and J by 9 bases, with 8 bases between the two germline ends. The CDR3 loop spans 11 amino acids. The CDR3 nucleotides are TGTGCCAGCAGCTTGAATGAGGCCCAGTACTTC. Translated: CASSLNEAQYF.

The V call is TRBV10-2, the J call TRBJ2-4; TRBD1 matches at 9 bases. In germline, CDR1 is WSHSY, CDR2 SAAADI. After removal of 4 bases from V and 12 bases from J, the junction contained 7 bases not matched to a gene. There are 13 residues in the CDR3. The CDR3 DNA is TGCGCCAGCAGTGGGGGGACAGGGCAAGATCAGTACTTC. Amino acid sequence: CASSGGTGQDQYF.

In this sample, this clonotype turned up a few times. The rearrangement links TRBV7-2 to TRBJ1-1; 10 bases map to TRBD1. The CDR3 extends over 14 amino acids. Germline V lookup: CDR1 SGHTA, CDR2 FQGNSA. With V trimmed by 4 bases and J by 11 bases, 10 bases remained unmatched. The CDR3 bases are TGTGCCAGCAGCTACACCCGACAGGGGGCGAGGGCTTTCTTT. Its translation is CASSYTRQGARAFF.

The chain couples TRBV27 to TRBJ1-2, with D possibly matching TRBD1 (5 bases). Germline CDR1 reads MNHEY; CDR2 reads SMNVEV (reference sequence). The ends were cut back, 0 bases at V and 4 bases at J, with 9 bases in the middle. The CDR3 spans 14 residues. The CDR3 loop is CASSLSRGTYGYTF. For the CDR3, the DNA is TGTGCCAGCAGTTTATCGCGGGGGACCTATGGCTACACCTTC.

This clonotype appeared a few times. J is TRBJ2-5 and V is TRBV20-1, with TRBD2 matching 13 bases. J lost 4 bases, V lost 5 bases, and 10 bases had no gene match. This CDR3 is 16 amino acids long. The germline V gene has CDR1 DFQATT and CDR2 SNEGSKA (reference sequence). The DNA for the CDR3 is TGCAGTGCTCCCCCACTAGCGGGGGGGCGTAGAGAGACCCAGTACTTC. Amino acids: CSAPPLAGGRRETQYF.

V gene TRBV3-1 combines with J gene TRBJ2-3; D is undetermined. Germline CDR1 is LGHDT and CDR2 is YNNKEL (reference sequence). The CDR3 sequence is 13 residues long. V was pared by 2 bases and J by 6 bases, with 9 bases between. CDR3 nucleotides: TGTGCCAGCAGCCAAATGAGTTCCGATACGCAGTATTTT. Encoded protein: CASSQMSSDTQYF.

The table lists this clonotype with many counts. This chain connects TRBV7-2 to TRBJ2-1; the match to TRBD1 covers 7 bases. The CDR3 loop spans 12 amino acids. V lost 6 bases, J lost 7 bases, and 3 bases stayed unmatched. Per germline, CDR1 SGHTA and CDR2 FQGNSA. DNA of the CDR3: TGTGCCAGCAGTTCGACAGGGAATGAGCAGTTCTTC. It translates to CASSSTGNEQFF.